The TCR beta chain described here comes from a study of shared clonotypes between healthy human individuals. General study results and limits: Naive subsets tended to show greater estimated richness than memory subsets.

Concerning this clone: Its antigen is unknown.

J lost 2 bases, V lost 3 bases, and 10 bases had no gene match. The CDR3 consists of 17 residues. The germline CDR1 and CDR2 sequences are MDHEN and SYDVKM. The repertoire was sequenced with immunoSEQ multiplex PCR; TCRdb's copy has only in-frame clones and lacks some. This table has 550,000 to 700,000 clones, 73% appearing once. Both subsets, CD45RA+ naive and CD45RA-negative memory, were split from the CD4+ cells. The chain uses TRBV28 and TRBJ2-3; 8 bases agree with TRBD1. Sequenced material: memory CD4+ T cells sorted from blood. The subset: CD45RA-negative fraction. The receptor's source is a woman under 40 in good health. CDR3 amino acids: CASSFPFRDRNTDTQYF. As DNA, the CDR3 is TGTGCCAGCAGTTTCCCCTTCCGGGACAGGAACACAGATACGCAGTATTTT.